The source of this T cell receptor beta chain is a study of shared clonotypes between healthy human individuals. Regarding this clone: What it binds is not known.

The length of the CDR3 is 15 residues. Trimming took 4 bases from V and 2 from J; bases not matched to a gene: 2. Germline values: CDR1 LNHNV, CDR2 YYDKDF (reference sequence). Whole-study results and caveats: A limitation of the genetic and exposure-history diversity represented arose from few donors.

Splitting of each subset's genomic DNA was done evenly across several immunoSEQ plates. Produced via immunoSEQ multiplex PCR; TCRdb's table is partial and in-frame only. The sample gives 150,000 to 200,000 clones, over 50% of which show up once; about 9.4% is in the top ten. The receptor's source is a man aged 25 to 40 in good health. The chain is built from TRBV15 and TRBJ2-7, with 13 nucleotides matching TRBD2. Material: memory CD4+ T cells sorted from blood. Documented subset: CD45RA-negative fraction. The CDR3 reads CATSTGLAGTYEQYF. The DNA of the CDR3 is TGTGCCACCAGCACGGGACTAGCGGGGACCTACGAGCAGTACTTC.